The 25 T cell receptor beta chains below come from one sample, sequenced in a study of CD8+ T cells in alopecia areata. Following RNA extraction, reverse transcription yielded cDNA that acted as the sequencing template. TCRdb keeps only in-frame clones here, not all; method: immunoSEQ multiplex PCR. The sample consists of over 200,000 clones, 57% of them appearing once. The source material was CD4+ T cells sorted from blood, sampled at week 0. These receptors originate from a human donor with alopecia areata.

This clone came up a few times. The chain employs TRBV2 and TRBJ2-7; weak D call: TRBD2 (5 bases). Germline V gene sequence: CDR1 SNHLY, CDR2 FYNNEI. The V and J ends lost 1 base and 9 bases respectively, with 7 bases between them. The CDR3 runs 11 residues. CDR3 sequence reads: CASSEGGLQYF. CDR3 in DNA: TGTGCCAGCAGTGAAGGAGGGCTGCAGTACTTC.

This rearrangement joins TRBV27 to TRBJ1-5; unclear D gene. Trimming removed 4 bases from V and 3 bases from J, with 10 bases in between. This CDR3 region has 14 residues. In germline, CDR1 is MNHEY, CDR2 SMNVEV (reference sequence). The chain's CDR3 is CASSSALDNQPQHF. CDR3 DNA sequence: TGTGCCAGCAGTTCCGCCTTAGACAATCAGCCCCAGCATTTT.

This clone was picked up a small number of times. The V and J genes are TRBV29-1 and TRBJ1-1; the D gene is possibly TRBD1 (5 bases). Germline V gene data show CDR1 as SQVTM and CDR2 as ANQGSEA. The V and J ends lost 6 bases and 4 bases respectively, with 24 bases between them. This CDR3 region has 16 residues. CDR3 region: CSVMAWGLGESTEAFF. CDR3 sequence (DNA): TGCAGCGTGATGGCGTGGGGCCTCGGGGAAAGCACTGAAGCTTTCTTT.

CDR3 sequence (DNA): TGCGCCAGCAGCCAGGACAGGGAGGGCTACACCTTC. Residues: CASSQDREGYTF. This chain uses TRBV5-1 with TRBJ1-2; 8 positions match TRBD1. This CDR3 is built from 12 residues. Germline lookup yields CDR1 SGHRS and CDR2 YFSETQ. V shed 4 bases and J 8 bases; nucleotides not matched to a gene: 4.

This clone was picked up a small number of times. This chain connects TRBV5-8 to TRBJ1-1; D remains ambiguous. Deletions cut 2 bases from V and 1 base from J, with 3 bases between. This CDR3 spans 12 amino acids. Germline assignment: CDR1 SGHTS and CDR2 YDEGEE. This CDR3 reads CASSLQNTEAFF. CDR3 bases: TGTGCCAGCAGCTTACAGAACACTGAAGCTTTCTTT.

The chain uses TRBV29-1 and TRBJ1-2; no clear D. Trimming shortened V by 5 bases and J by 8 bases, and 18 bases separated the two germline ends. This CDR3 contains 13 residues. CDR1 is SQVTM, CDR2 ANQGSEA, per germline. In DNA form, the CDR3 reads TGCAGCGTTCCCCGTTTTGGGTGGTGGGGCTACACCTTC. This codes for CSVPRFGWWGYTF.

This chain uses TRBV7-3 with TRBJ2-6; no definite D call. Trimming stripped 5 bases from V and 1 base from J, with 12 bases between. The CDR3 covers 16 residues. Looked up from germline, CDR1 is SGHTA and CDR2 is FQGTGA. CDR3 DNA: TGTGCCAGCAGCCCGCAAATCCAGTCTGGGGCCAACGTCCTGACTTTC. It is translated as CASSPQIQSGANVLTF.

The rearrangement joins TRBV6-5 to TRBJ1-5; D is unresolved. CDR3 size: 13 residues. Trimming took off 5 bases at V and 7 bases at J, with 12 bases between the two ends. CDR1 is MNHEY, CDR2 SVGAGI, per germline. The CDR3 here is CASSEREGQPQHF. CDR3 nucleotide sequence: TGTGCCAGCAGTGAGAGGGAGGGACAGCCCCAGCATTTT.

CDR3 in amino acids: CASSTPTETDTQYF. CDR3 DNA: TGTGCCAGCAGCACACCGACAGAGACAGATACGCAGTATTTT. The chain couples TRBV5-4 to TRBJ2-3; possibly TRBD1 for D (5 bases). This CDR3 is built from 14 residues. The germline V gene has CDR1 SGHNT and CDR2 YYREEE (reference sequence). V lost 4 bases, J lost 3 bases, and 12 bases lay in between.

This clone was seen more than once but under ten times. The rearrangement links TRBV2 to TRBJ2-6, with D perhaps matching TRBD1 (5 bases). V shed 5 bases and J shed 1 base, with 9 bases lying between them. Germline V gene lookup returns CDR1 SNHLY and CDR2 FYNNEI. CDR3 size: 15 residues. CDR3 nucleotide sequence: TGTGCCAGCAGTTATCGGACATCTGGGGCCAACGTCCTGACTTTC. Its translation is CASSYRTSGANVLTF. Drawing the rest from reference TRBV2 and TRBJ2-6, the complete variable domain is EPEVTQTPSHQVTQMGQEVILRCVPISNHLYFYWYRQILGQKVEFLVSFYNNEISEKSEIFDDQFSVERPDGSNFTLKIRSTKLEDSAMYFCASSYRTSGANVLTFGAGSRLTVL.

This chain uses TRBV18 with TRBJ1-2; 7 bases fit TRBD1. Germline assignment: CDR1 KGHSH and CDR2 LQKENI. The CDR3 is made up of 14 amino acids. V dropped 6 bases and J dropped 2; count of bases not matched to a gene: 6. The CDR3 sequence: CASSLTDRNYGYTF. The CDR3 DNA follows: TGTGCCAGCTCTCTCACGGACAGGAACTATGGCTACACCTTC.

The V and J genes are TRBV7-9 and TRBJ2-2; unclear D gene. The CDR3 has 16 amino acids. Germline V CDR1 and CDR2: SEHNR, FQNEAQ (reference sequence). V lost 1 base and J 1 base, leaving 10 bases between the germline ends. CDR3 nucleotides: TGTGCCAGCAGCTTAGGGGAACGCAAGAACACCGGGGAGCTGTTTTTT. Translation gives CASSLGERKNTGELFF.

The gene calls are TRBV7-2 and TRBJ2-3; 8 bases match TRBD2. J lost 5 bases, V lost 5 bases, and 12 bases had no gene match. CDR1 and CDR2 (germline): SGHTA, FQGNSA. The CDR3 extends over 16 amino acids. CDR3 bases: TGTGCCAGCAGCCTCCGGAGTAGCGGGGTGGGAGATACGCAGTATTTT. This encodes CASSLRSSGVGDTQYF.

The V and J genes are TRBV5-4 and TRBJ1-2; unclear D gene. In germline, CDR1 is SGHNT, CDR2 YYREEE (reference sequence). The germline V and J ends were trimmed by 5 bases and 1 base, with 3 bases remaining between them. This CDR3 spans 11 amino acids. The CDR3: CASSFNYGYTF. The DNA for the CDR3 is TGTGCCAGCAGTTTTAACTATGGCTACACCTTC.

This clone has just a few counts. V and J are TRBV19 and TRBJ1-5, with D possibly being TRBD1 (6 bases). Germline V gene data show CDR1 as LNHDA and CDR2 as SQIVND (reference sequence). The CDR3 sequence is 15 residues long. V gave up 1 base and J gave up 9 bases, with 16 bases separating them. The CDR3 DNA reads TGTGCCAGTAGTATAGCACAGGGCCCACAGGGGCCCCAGCATTTT. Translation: CASSIAQGPQGPQHF.

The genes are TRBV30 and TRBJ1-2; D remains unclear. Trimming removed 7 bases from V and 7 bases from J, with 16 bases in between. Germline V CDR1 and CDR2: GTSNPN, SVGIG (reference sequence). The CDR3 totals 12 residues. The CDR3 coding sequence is TGTGCCTTGGAACCGGGGTACGGTGGCTACACCTTC. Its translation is CALEPGYGGYTF.

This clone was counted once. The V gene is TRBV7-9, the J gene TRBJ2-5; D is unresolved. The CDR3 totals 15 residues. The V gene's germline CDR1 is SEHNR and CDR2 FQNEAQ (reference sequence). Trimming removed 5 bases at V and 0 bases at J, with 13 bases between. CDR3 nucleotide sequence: TGTGCCAGCAGCAATCCGGCAGCGTACCAAGAGACCCAGTACTTC. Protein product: CASSNPAAYQETQYF.

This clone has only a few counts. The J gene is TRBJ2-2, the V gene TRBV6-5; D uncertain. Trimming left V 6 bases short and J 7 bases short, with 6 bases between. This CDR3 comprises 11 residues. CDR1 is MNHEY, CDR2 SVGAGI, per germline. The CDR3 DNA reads TGTGCCAGCAGGGCCCGCGGGGAGCTGTTTTTT. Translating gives CASRARGELFF.

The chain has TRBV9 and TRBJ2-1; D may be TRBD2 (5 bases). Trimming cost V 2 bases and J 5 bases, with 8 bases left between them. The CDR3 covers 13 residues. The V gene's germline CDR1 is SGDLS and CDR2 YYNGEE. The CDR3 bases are TGTGCCAGCAGCGTCACTAGGAACAATGAGCAGTTCTTC. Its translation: CASSVTRNNEQFF.

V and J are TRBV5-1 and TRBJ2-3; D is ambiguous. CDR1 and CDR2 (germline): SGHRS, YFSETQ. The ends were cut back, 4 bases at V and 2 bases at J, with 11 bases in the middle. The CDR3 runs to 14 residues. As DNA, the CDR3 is TGCGCCAGCAGCCCAGTGGACCCCACAGATACGCAGTATTTT. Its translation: CASSPVDPTDTQYF.

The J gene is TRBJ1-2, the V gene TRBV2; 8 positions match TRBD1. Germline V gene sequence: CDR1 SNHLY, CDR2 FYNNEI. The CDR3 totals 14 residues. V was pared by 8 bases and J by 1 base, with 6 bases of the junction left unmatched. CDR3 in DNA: TGTGCCAGCGTGAGACAGGGGTTTAACTATGGCTACACCTTC. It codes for CASVRQGFNYGYTF.

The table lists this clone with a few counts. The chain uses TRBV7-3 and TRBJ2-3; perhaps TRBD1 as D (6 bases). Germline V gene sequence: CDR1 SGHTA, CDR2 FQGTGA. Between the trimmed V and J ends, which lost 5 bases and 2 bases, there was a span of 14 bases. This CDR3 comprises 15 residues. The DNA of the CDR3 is TGTGCCAGCAGCCCCCAGGGGATTCTCACAGATACGCAGTATTTT. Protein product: CASSPQGILTDTQYF.

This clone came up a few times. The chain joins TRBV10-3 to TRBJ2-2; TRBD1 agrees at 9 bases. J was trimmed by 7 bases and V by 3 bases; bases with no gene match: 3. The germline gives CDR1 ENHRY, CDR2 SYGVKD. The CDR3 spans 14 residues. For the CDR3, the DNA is TGTGCCATCAGTGATACAGGGGGCAACGGGGAGCTGTTTTTT. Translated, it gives CAISDTGGNGELFF.

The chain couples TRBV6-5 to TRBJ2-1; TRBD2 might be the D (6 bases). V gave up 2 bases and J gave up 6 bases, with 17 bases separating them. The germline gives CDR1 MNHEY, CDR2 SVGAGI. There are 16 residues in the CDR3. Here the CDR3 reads CASSYPRGGIGNEQFF. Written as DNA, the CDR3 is TGTGCCAGCAGTTACCCGAGGGGCGGGATTGGCAATGAGCAGTTCTTC.

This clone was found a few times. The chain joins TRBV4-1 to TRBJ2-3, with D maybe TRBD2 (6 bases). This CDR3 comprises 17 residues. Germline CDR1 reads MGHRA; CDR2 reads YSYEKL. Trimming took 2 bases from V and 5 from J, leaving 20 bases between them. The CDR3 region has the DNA TGCGCCAGCAGCCAACTAATAGGCGGGGCGCTGGGAGATACGCAGTATTTT. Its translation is CASSQLIGGALGDTQYF.